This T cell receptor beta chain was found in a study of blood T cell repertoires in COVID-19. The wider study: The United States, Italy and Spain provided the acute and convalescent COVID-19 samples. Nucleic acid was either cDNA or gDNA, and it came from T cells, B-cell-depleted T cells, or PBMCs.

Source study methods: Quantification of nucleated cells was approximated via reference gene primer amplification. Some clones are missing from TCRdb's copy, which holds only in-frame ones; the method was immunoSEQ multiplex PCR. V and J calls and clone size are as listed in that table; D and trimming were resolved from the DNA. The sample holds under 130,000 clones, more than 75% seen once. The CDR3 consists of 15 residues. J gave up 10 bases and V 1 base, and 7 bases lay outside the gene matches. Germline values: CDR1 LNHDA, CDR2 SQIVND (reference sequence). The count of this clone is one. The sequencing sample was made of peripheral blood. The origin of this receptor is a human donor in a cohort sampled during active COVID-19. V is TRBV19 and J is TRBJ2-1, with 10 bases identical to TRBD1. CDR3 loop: CASSIGQTGGIEQFF. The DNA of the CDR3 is TGTGCCAGTAGTATAGGCCAGACAGGGGGCATCGAGCAGTTCTTC. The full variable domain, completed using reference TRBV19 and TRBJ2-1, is DGGITQSPKYLFRKEGQNVTLSCEQNLNHDAMYWYRQDPGQGLRLIYYSQIVNDFQKGDIAEGYSVSREKKESFPLTVTSAQKNPTAFYLCASSIGQTGGIEQFFGPGTRLTVL.